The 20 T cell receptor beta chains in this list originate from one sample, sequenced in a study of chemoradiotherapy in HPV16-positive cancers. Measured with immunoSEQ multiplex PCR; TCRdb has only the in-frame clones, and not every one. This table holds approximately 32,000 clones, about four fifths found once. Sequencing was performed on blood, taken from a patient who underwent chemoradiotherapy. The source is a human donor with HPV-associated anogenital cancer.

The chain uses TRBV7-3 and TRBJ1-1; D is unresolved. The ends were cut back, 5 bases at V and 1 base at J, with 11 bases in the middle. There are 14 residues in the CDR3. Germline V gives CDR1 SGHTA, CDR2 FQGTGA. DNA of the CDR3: TGTGCCAGCAGCCCCCAAGCGGGGAACACTGAAGCTTTCTTT. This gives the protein CASSPQAGNTEAFF. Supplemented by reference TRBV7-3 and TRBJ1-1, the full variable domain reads GAGVSQTPSNKVTEKGKYVELRCDPISGHTALYWYRQSLGQGPEFLIYFQGTGAADDSGLPNDRFFAVRPEGSVSTLKIQRTERGDSAVYLCASSPQAGNTEAFFGQGTRLTVV.

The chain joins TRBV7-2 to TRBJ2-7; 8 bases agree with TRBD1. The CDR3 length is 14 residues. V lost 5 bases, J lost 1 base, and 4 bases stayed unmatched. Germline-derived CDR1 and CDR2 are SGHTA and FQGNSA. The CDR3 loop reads CASSQGAGSYEQYF. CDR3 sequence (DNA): TGTGCCAGCAGCCAGGGGGCGGGGTCCTACGAGCAGTACTTC. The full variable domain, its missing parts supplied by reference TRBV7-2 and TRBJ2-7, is GAGVSQSPSNKVTEKGKDVELRCDPISGHTALYWYRQSLGQGLEFLIYFQGNSAPDKSGLPSDRFSAERTGGSVSTLTIQRTQQEDSAVYLCASSQGAGSYEQYFGPGTRLTVT.

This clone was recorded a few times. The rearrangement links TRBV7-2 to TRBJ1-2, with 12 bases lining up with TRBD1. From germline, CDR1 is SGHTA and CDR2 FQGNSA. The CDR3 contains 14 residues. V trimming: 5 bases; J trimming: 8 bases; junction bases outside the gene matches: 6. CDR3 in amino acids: CASSQGQGARGYTF. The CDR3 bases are TGTGCCAGCAGCCAGGGACAGGGGGCGAGGGGCTACACCTTC.

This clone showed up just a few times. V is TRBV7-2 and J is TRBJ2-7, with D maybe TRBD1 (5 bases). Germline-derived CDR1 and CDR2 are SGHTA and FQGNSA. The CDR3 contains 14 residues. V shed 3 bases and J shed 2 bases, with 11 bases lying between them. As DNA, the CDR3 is TGTGCCAGCAGCTTCGGTTGGGGCACCTACGAGCAGTACTTC. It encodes CASSFGWGTYEQYF.

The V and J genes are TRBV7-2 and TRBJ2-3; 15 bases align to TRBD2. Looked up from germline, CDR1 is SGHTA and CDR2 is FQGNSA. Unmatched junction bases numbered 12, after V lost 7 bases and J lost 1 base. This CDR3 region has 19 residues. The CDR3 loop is CASTPYGLAGGRGTDTQYF. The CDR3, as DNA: TGTGCCAGCACCCCCTACGGACTAGCGGGGGGGCGGGGCACAGATACGCAGTATTTT.

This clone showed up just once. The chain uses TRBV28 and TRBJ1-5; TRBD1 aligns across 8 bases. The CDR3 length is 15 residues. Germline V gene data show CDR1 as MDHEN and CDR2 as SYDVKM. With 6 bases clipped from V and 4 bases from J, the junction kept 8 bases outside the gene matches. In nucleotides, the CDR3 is TGTGCCAGCAGGGAGACAGGGGTACGTAATCAGCCCCAGCATTTT. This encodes CASRETGVRNQPQHF.

CDR3 bases: TGTGCCAGCAGCCTGGGGGGGGTCAATCAGCCCCAGCATTTT. Protein: CASSLGGVNQPQHF. This chain uses TRBV5-6 with TRBJ1-5, with D tentatively TRBD1 (5 bases). Trimming removed 4 bases at V and 3 bases at J, with 11 bases between. CDR3 size: 14 residues. CDR1 is SGHDT and CDR2 is YYEEEE in the germline V gene.

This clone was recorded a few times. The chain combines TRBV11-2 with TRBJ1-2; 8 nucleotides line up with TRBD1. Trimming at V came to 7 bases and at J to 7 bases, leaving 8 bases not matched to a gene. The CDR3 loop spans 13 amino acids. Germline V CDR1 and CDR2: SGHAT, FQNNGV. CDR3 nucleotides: TGTGCCAGCACCCGCGACAGGGGACGTGGCTACACCTTC. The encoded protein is CASTRDRGRGYTF. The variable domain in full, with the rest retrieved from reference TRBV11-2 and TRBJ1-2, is EAGVAQSPRYKIIEKRQSVAFWCNPISGHATLYWYQQILGQGPKLLIQFQNNGVVDDSQLPKDRFSAERLKGVDSTLKIQPAKLEDSAVYLCASTRDRGRGYTFGSGTRLTVV.

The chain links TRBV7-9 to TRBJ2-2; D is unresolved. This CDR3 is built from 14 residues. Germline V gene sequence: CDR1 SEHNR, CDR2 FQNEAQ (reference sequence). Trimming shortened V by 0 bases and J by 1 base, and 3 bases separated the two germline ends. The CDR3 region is CASSLARNTGELFF. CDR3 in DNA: TGTGCCAGCAGCTTAGCCAGGAACACCGGGGAGCTGTTTTTT.

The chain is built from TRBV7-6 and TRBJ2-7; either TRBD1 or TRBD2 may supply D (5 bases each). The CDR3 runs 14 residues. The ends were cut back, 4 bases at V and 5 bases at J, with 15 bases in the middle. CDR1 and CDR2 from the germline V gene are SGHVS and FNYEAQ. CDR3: CASSSAAGRDEQYF. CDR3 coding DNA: TGTGCCAGCAGCTCGGCGGCGGGCAGGGACGAGCAGTACTTC.

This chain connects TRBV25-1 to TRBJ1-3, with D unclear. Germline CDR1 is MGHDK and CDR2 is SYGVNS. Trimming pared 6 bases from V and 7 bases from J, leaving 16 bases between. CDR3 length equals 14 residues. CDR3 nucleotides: TGTGCCAGCAGCGAGCCGTTGGGAAGGAACACCATATATTTT. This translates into CASSEPLGRNTIYF. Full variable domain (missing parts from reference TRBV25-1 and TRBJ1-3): EADIYQTPRYLVIGTGKKITLECSQTMGHDKMYWYQQDPGMELHLIHYSYGVNSTEKGDLSSESTVSRIRTEHFPLTLESARPSHTSQYLCASSEPLGRNTIYFGEGSWLTVV.

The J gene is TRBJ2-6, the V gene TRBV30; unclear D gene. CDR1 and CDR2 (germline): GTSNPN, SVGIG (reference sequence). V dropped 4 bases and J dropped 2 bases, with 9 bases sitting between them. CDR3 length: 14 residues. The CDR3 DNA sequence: TGTGCCTGGAAATTCCGTACTGGGGCCAACGTCCTGACTTTC. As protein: CAWKFRTGANVLTF.

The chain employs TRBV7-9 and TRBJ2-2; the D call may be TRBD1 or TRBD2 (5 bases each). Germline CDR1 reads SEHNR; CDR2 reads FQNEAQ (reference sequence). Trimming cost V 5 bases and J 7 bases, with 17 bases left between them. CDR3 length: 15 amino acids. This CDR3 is CASSDRDPNFGELFF. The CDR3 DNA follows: TGTGCCAGCAGCGACCGGGACCCAAACTTCGGGGAGCTGTTTTTT.

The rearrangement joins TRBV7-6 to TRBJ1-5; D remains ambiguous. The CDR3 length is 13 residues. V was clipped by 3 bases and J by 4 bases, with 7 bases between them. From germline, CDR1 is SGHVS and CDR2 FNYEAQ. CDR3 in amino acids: CASSLSANQPQHF. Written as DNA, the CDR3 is TGTGCCAGCAGCTTGTCCGCGAATCAGCCCCAGCATTTT.

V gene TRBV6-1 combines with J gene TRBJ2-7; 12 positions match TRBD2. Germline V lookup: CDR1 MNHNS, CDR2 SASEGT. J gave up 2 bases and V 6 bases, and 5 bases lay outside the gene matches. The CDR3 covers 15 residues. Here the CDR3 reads CASRGRLAGAYEQYF. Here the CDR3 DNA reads TGTGCCAGCAGGGGTAGACTAGCGGGGGCCTACGAGCAGTACTTC.

CDR3 protein: CASSEIGSEQYF. The CDR3 DNA reads TGTGCCAGCAGTGAAATCGGTAGCGAGCAGTACTTC. The gene calls are TRBV6-1 and TRBJ2-7; D gene uncertain. The germline gives CDR1 MNHNS, CDR2 SASEGT. V dropped 2 bases and J dropped 6 bases, with 8 bases sitting between them. This CDR3 has 12 residues.

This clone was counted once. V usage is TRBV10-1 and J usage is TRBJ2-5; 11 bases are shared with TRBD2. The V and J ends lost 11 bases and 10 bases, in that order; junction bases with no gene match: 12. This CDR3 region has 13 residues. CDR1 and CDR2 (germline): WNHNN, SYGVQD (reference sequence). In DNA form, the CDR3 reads TGCGCCGTAACTAGCGGGGGCCTCCGGGTCCAGTACTTC. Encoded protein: CAVTSGGLRVQYF.

CDR3 nucleotide sequence: TGTGCCAGCAGCTTAGATCAGCCCCGCTACGAGCAGTACTTC. Protein sequence: CASSLDQPRYEQYF. The V and J genes are TRBV11-2 and TRBJ2-7; D gene ambiguous. The CDR3 consists of 14 residues. Trimming took off 0 bases at V and 3 bases at J, with 9 bases between the two ends. Germline-derived CDR1 and CDR2 are SGHAT and FQNNGV.

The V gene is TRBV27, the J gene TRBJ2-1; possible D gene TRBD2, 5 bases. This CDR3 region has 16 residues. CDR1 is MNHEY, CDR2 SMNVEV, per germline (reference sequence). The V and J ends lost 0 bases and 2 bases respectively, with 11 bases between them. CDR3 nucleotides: TGTGCCAGCAGTTTATCGGTCGGGGAGACCTACAATGAGCAGTTCTTC. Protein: CASSLSVGETYNEQFF.

The CDR3 is CASRGAMNTEAFF. The CDR3 DNA sequence: TGTGCCAGCCGGGGAGCGATGAACACTGAAGCTTTCTTT. The chain recombines TRBV7-2 with TRBJ1-1; no reliable D call. The V end lost 8 bases, the J end lost 0 bases, and 10 bases lay between the germline ends. The CDR3 sequence is 13 residues long. CDR1 and CDR2 from the germline V gene are SGHTA and FQGNSA.